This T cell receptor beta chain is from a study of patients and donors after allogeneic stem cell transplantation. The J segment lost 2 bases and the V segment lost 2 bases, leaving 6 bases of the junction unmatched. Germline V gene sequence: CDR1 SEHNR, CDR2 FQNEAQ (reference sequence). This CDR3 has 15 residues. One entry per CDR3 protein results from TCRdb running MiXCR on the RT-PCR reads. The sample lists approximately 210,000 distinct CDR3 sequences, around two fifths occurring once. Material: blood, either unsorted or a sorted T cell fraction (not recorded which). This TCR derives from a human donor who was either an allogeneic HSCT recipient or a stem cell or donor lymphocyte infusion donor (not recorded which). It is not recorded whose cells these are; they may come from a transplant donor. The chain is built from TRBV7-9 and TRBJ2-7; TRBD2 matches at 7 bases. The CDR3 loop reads CASSLIGGTTYEQYF. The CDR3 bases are TGTGCCAGCAGCTTAATTGGCGGGACTACCTACGAGCAGTACTTC.